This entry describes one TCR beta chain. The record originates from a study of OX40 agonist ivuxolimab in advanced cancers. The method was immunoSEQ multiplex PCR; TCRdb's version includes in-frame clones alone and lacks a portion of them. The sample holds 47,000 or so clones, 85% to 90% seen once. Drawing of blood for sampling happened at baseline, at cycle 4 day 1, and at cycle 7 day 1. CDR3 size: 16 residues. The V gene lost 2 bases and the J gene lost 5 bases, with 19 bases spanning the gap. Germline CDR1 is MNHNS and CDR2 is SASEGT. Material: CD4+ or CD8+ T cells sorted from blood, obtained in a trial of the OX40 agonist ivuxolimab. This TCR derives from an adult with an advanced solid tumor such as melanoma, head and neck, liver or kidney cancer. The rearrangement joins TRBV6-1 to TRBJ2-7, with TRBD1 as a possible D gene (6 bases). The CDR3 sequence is CASSEWMYQGGHEQYF. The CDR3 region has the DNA TGTGCCAGCAGTGAATGGATGTACCAAGGGGGTCACGAGCAGTACTTC.